This entry lists 21 T cell receptor beta chains sequenced from one sample in a study of CD8 T cells in Susac syndrome. RNA amounts of about 0.45 to 1 ug underwent reverse transcription with random hexamers. TCRdb fed the immunoSEQ multiplex PCR reads into MiXCR, producing one record per CDR3 protein. The data contain approximately 170,000 distinct CDR3 sequences, around 94% of them seen just once; the ten biggest clones take up about 0.094%. Sequences were obtained from CD4+ T cells from PBMCs. These receptors were taken from a human donor with multiple sclerosis.

The chain has TRBV6-5 and TRBJ2-7; D gene uncertain. Germline V lookup: CDR1 MNHEY, CDR2 SVGAGI. The V gene lost 6 bases and the J gene lost 2 bases, with 17 bases spanning the gap. The CDR3 contains 15 residues. In nucleotides, the CDR3 is TGTGCCAGCAGCCCCCGGGCGAGTTTCCCCTACGAGCAGTACTTC. Amino acid sequence: CASSPRASFPYEQYF.

The V gene is TRBV6-2 or TRBV6-3, the J gene TRBJ2-6, with D unresolved. The CDR3 covers 12 residues. Germline lookup yields CDR1 MNHEY and CDR2 SVGEGT. The V and J ends lost 8 bases and 2 bases respectively, with 4 bases between them. The CDR3 DNA reads as TGTGCCAGCCGTCCTGGGGCCAACGTCCTGACTTTC. Encoded protein: CASRPGANVLTF.

The rearrangement links TRBV12-3 or TRBV12-4 to TRBJ1-1, with D possibly TRBD1 on 5 matching bases. The CDR3 consists of 15 residues. V was shortened by 3 bases and J by 0 bases, with 11 bases between the two germline ends. CDR3 bases: TGTGCCAGCAGTTTGCGACAGACCATGAACACTGAAGCTTTCTTT. Protein product: CASSLRQTMNTEAFF.

The V call is TRBV14, the J call TRBJ2-3; TRBD2 aligns across 7 bases. Germline V gives CDR1 SGHDN, CDR2 FVKESK. The junction had 13 bases not matched to a gene; V was cut back by 4 bases and J by 9 bases. This CDR3 has 15 residues. The CDR3 reads CASSLGGTLSETQYF. The CDR3 DNA sequence: TGTGCCAGCAGCCTCGGGGGGACTCTCTCCGAAACGCAGTATTTT.

The table lists this clonotype with a few counts. This CDR3 reads CASSLQGEAFF. The CDR3 DNA reads as TGTGCCAGCAGTCTACAGGGAGAAGCTTTCTTT. The gene calls are TRBV28 and TRBJ1-1; D is possibly TRBD1 (6 bases). From germline, CDR1 is MDHEN and CDR2 SYDVKM. Trimming took off 5 bases at V and 8 bases at J, with 9 bases between the two ends. This CDR3 spans 11 amino acids.

The chain uses TRBV30 and TRBJ1-4; TRBD1 agrees at 8 bases. The germline CDR1 and CDR2 sequences are GTSNPN and SVGIG (reference sequence). Unmatched junction bases numbered 21, after V lost 4 bases and J lost 8 bases. This CDR3 spans 18 amino acids. As DNA, the CDR3 is TGTGCCTGGACCCAACGGAGGACAGGGACCCTCGGAGTGGAAAAACTGTTTTTT. Translating it yields CAWTQRRTGTLGVEKLFF.

V is TRBV6-6 and J is TRBJ1-2; TRBD1 is a possible D gene (5 bases). CDR1 and CDR2 from the germline V gene are MNHNY and SVGAGI (reference sequence). The V and J ends lost 2 bases and 13 bases respectively, with 14 bases between them. This CDR3 contains 12 residues. The CDR3 region is CASSYTGGEGTF. DNA for the CDR3: TGTGCCAGCAGTTACACAGGAGGGGAGGGCACCTTC.

The table lists this clonotype with a count of one. The rearrangement joins TRBV3-1 to TRBJ1-4; D ambiguous. Germline CDR1 is LGHDT and CDR2 is YNNKEL (reference sequence). The CDR3 contains 16 residues. Trimming shortened V by 4 bases and J by 0 bases, and 12 bases separated the two germline ends. CDR3 nucleotides: TGTGCCAGCAGCCGCGGGTCGACAACAACTAATGAAAAACTGTTTTTT. Residues: CASSRGSTTTNEKLFF.

The count of this clonotype is one. V gene TRBV15 combines with J gene TRBJ2-5, with D hard to call. Germline V gene data show CDR1 as LNHNV and CDR2 as YYDKDF (reference sequence). The germline V and J ends were trimmed by 8 bases and 2 bases, with 18 bases remaining between them. This CDR3 is built from 15 residues. This CDR3 is CATLRSQAIQETQYF. The CDR3 nucleotides are TGTGCCACCCTAAGGAGCCAGGCCATTCAAGAGACCCAGTACTTC.

The chain recombines TRBV4-2 with TRBJ2-7; D is tentatively TRBD1 or TRBD2 (6 bases each). Germline V gene sequence: CDR1 LGHNA, CDR2 YNFKEQ. The CDR3 is 14 residues long. The V end lost 0 bases, the J end lost 7 bases, and 13 bases lay between the germline ends. Written as DNA, the CDR3 is TGTGCCAGCAGCCAAGATTGGGGGGCGCGGGAGCAGTACTTC. It translates to CASSQDWGAREQYF.

V is TRBV30 and J is TRBJ2-7; D remains unclear. The V end was cut by 0 bases, the J end by 0 bases, with 9 bases between. The CDR3 totals 14 residues. CDR1 and CDR2 from the germline V gene are GTSNPN and SVGIG (reference sequence). The CDR3 coding sequence is TGTGCCTGGAGTGTACTTGGTAGCTCCTACGAGCAGTACTTC. Its protein is CAWSVLGSSYEQYF. The full variable domain, with the rest looked up from reference TRBV30 and TRBJ2-7, is SQTIHQWPATLVQPVGSPLSLECTVEGTSNPNLYWYRQAAGRGLQLLFYSVGIGQISSEVPQNLSASRPQDRQFILSSKKLLLSDSGFYLCAWSVLGSSYEQYFGPGTRLTVT.

This clonotype was recorded once. This chain links TRBV29-1 with TRBJ1-3; D ambiguous. This CDR3 has 13 amino acids. The V gene's germline CDR1 is SQVTM and CDR2 ANQGSEA. V lost 4 bases and J lost 3, with 10 bases in between. Here the CDR3 reads CSVGRGDGNTIYF. The CDR3 nucleotides read TGCAGCGTTGGTCGTGGAGATGGAAACACCATATATTTT.

In this sample, this clonotype turned up a few times. This sequence joins TRBV9 and TRBJ2-3; TRBD1 is a possible D gene (6 bases). V was shortened by 4 bases and J by 3 bases, with 21 bases between the two germline ends. Germline V gives CDR1 SGDLS, CDR2 YYNGEE. CDR3 length: 17 residues. CDR3 in amino acids: CASSPSSVGRGTDTQYF. For the CDR3, the DNA is TGTGCCAGCAGCCCCTCTTCGGTAGGCAGGGGAACAGATACGCAGTATTTT.

The chain joins TRBV30 to TRBJ2-1, with D possibly being TRBD1 (6 bases). The CDR3 contains 14 residues. The germline CDR1 and CDR2 sequences are GTSNPN and SVGIG (reference sequence). The V end lost 5 bases, the J end lost 6 bases, and 17 bases lay between the germline ends. The CDR3 loop is CAWFTGLGSNEQFF. CDR3 DNA: TGTGCCTGGTTTACAGGGTTGGGTTCCAATGAGCAGTTCTTC.

The CDR3 region has the DNA TGTGCCAGTTACCCCGGCGTACAGCAGTACGAGCAGTACTTC. As protein: CASYPGVQQYEQYF. This chain links TRBV28 with TRBJ2-7; no reliable D call. V was shortened by 9 bases and J by 4 bases, with 19 bases between the two germline ends. Germline CDR1 MDHEN, CDR2 SYDVKM. The CDR3 loop spans 14 amino acids. Based on the CDR3 plus reference TRBV28 and TRBJ2-7, the full variable domain is DVKVTQSSRYLVKRTGEKVFLECVQDMDHENMFWYRQDPGLGLRLIYFSYDVKMKEKGDIPEGYSVSREKKERFSLILESASTNQTSMYLCASYPGVQQYEQYFGPGTRLTVT.

The genes are TRBV18 and TRBJ2-5; a possible D gene is TRBD1 (5 bases). Looked up from germline, CDR1 is KGHSH and CDR2 is LQKENI. V shed 1 base and J shed 1 base, with 10 bases lying between them. The CDR3 spans 15 residues. DNA for the CDR3: TGTGCCAGCTCACCACTGGACATACCCCAAGAGACCCAGTACTTC. Translating gives CASSPLDIPQETQYF.

The gene calls are TRBV5-6 and TRBJ2-7, with D unclear. The V and J ends lost 1 base and 3 bases respectively, with 8 bases between them. The CDR3 is 13 amino acids. The germline CDR1 and CDR2 sequences are SGHDT and YYEEEE. CDR3 nucleotide sequence: TGTGCCAGCAGCTTGTATGATGGCTACGAGCAGTACTTC. This gives the protein CASSLYDGYEQYF. Full variable domain (remainder filled in from reference TRBV5-6 and TRBJ2-7): DAGVTQSPTHLIKTRGQQVTLRCSPKSGHDTVSWYQQALGQGPQFIFQYYEEEERQRGNFPDRFSGHQFPNYSSELNVNALLLGDSALYLCASSLYDGYEQYFGPGTRLTVT.

The rearrangement joins TRBV29-1 to TRBJ2-2, with D perhaps matching TRBD1 or TRBD2 (6 bases each). The germline CDR1 and CDR2 sequences are SQVTM and ANQGSEA. This CDR3 contains 15 residues. V was pared by 8 bases and J by 5 bases, with 21 bases between. CDR3 nucleotides: TGCAGCACGTCCGGGACTTCAAGGGGGACCGGGGAGCTGTTTTTT. It codes for CSTSGTSRGTGELFF.

The gene calls are TRBV6-5 and TRBJ1-5; D not resolved. Trimming shortened V by 5 bases and J by 8 bases, and 10 bases separated the two germline ends. CDR3 length equals 12 residues. The germline CDR1 and CDR2 sequences are MNHEY and SVGAGI. Here the CDR3 reads CASSRLGEPQHF. CDR3 bases: TGTGCCAGCAGTCGCCTTGGAGAGCCCCAGCATTTT.

The chain joins TRBV12-3 or TRBV12-4 to TRBJ1-1, with unresolved D. Between the trimmed V and J ends, which lost 3 bases and 1 base, there was a span of 9 bases. There are 14 residues in the CDR3. CDR3 sequence reads: CASSFPPGNTEAFF. CDR3 in DNA: TGTGCCAGCAGTTTCCCCCCCGGGAACACTGAAGCTTTCTTT.

J is TRBJ1-1 and V is TRBV29-1; D perhaps matches TRBD1 (5 bases). V lost 0 bases to trimming and J lost 1 base, with 12 bases between them. Germline V CDR1 and CDR2: SQVTM, ANQGSEA. This CDR3 contains 15 residues. CDR3 in DNA: TGCAGCGTTGAAGATGGGGAGGGGCAGAACACTGAAGCTTTCTTT. Translating gives CSVEDGEGQNTEAFF.